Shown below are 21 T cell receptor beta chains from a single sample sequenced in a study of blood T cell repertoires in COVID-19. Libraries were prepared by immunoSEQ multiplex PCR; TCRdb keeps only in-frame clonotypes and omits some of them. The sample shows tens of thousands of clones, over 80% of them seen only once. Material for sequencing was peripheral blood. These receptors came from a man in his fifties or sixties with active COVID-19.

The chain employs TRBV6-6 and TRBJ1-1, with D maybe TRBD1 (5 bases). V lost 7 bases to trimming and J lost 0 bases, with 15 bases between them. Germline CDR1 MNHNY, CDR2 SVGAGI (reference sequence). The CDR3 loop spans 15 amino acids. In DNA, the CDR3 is TGTGCCAGCACCTACCGGGCAGGGATGAACACTGAAGCTTTCTTT. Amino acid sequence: CASTYRAGMNTEAFF.

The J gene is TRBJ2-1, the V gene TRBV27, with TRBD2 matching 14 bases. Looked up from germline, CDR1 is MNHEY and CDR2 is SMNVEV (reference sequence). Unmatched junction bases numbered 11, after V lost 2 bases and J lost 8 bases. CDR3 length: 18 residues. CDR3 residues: CASSLGTSGSGVYDEQFF. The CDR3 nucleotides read TGTGCCAGCAGTTTAGGGACTAGCGGGAGCGGGGTCTATGATGAGCAGTTCTTC.

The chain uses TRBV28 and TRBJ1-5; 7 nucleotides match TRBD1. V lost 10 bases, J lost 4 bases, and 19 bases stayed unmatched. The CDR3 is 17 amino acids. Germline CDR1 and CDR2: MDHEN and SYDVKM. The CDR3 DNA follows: TGTGCCACCACTTTGTTGAGGGGACAGATACCTAATCAGCCCCAGCATTTT. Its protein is CATTLLRGQIPNQPQHF.

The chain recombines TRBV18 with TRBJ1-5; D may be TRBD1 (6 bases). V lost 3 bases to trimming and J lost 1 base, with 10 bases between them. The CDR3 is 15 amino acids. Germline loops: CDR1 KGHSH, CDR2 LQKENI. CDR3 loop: CASSPGGLSNQPQHF. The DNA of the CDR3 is TGTGCCAGCTCACCGGGGGGGCTGAGCAATCAGCCCCAGCATTTT.

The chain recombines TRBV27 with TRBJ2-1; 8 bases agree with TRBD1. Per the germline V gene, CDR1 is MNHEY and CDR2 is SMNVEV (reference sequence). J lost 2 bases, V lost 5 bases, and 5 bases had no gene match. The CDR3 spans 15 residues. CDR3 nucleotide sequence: TGTGCCAGCAGTATGACAGGGGTTACCTACAATGAGCAGTTCTTC. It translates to CASSMTGVTYNEQFF.

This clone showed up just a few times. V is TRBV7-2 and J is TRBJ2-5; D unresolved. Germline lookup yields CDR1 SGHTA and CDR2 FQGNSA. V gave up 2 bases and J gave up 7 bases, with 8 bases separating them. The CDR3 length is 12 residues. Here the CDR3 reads CASSLPGGTQYF. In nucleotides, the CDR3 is TGTGCCAGCAGCTTACCGGGTGGGACCCAGTACTTC.

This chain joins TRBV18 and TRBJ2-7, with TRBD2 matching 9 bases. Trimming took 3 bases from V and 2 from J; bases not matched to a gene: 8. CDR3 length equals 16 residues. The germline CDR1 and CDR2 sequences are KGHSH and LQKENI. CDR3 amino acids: CASSPRTAGGAYEQYF. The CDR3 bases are TGTGCCAGCTCACCGCGTACGGCGGGAGGGGCCTACGAGCAGTACTTC.

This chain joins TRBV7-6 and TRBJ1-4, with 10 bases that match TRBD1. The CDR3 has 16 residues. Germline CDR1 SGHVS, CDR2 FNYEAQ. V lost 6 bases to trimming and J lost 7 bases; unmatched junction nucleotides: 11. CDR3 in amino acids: CASSSRQGAHGEKLFF. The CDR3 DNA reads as TGTGCCAGCAGTTCAAGACAGGGGGCGCATGGTGAAAAACTGTTTTTT.

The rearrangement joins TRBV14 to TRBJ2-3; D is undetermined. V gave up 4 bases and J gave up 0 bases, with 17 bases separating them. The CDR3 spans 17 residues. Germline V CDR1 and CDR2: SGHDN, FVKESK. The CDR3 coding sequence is TGTGCCAGCAGCCCACGAAAGCCGATCGCTAGCACAGATACGCAGTATTTT. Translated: CASSPRKPIASTDTQYF.

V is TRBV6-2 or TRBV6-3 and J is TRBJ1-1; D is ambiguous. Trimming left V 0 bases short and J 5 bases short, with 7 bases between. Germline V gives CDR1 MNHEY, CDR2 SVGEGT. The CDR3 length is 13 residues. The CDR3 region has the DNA TGTGCCAGCAGTTACTCGTGGGCAACTGAAGCTTTCTTT. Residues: CASSYSWATEAFF.

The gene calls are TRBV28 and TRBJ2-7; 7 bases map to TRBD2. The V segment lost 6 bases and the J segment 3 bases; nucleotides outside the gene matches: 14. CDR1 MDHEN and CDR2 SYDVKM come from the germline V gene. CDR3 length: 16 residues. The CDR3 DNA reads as TGTGCCAGCAGGAGGGAGCGGGGAGGTTCTTACTACGAGCAGTACTTC. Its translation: CASRRERGGSYYEQYF.

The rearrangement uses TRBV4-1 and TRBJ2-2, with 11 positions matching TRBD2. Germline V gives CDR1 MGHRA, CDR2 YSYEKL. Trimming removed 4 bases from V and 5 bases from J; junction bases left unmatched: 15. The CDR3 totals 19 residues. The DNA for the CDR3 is TGCGCCAGCAGCCCGAGGGCACTAGCGGGAGCTGCCGGGACCGGGGAGCTGTTTTTT. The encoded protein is CASSPRALAGAAGTGELFF.

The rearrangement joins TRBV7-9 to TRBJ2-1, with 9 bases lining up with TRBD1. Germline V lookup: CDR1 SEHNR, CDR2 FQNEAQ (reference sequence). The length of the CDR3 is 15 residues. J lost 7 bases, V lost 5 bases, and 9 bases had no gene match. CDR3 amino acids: CASSPPGQGWNEQFF. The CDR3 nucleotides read TGTGCCAGCAGCCCCCCGGGACAGGGTTGGAATGAGCAGTTCTTC.

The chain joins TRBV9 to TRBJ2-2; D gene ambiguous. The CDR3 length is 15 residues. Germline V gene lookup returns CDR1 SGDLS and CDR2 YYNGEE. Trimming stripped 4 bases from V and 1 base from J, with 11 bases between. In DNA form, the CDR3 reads TGTGCCAGCAGCCTCCGGTCCCAGAACACCGGGGAGCTGTTTTTT. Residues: CASSLRSQNTGELFF.

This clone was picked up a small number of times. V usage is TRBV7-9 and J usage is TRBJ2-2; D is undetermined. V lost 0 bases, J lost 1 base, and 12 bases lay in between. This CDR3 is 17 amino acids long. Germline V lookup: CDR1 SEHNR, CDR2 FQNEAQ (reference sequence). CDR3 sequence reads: CASSLALAVWNTGELFF. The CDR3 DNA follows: TGTGCCAGCAGCTTAGCGTTGGCAGTATGGAACACCGGGGAGCTGTTTTTT.

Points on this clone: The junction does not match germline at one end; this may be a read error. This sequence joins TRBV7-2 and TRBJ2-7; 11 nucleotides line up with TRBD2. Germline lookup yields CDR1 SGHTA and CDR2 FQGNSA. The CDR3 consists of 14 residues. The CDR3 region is CASSLVSLAGVTHF. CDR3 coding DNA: TGTGCCAGCAGCTTAGTCTCACTAGCGGGAGTCACACACTTC.

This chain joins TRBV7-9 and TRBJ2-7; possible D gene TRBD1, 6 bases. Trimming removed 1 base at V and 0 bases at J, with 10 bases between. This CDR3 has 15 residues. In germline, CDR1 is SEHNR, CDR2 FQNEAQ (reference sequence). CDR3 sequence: CASSLGTAVSYEQYF. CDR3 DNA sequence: TGTGCCAGCAGCTTAGGGACAGCTGTCTCCTACGAGCAGTACTTC.

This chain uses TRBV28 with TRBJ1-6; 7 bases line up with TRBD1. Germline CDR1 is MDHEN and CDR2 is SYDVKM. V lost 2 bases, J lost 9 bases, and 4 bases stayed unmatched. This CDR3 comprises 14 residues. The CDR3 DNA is TGTGCCAGCAGTTTAGGGGACAGACGTTCACCCCTCCACTTT. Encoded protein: CASSLGDRRSPLHF.

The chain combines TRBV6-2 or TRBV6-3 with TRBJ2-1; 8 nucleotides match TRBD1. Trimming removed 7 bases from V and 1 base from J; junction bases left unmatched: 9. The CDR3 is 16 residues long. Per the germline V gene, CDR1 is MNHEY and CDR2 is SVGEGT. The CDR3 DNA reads TGTGCCAGCACCCCCGGACAGGGTTTATCCTACAATGAGCAGTTCTTC. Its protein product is CASTPGQGLSYNEQFF.

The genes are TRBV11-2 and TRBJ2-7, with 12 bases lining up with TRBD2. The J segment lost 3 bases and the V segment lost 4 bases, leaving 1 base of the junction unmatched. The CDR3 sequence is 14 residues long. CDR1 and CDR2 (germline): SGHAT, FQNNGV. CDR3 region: CASSSSGRDYEQYF. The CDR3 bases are TGTGCCAGCAGCTCTAGCGGGAGGGACTACGAGCAGTACTTC.

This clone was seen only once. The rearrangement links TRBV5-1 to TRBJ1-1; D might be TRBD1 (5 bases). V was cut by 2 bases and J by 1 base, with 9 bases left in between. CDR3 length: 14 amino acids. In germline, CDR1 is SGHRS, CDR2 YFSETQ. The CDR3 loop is CASSLQVTNTEAFF. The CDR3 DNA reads TGCGCCAGCAGCTTACAGGTCACGAACACTGAAGCTTTCTTT.